The sample holds many counts of the clone carrying this T cell receptor beta chain. Its antigen is currently unknown. The data stem from a study of blood T cells in healthy people across ages. Study-level findings and limits: Naive CD4+ cell counts and diversity both ran higher in long-lived than in aged donors.

Then a second PCR, running about 6 to 11 cycles, was carried out with a sample-barcoded 5' primer and a J-beta primer mix. TCRdb passed the 5' RACE reads through MiXCR, listing each CDR3 protein once. Counted here are 1.5 million to 2 million distinct CDR3 sequences, about 50% occurring once; the ten biggest clones make up approximately 2.1%. The CDR3 contains 14 residues. V trimming: 4 bases; J trimming: 5 bases; junction bases outside the gene matches: 3. Germline V lookup: CDR1 SGHTA, CDR2 FQGNSA. Specimen: blood. This chain links TRBV7-2 with TRBJ2-4; 9 bases match TRBD1. The sequence was obtained from a woman in her 40s in good health. The CDR3 is CASSYRGRENIQYF. Written as DNA, the CDR3 is TGTGCCAGCAGCTACAGGGGGCGAGAAAACATTCAGTACTTC.